There are a few counts of the clone carrying this T cell receptor (beta chain). Its target is not known. The record originates from a study of T cells in Graves' hyperthyroidism and ophthalmopathy. Findings and caveats of the study: In blood, most of the thyroid clonotypes expanded above 0.001 were also present.

Using RNA transcripts as the source, TCR beta CDR3 regions were amplified. The HTBI primer set was used in a first-round RT-PCR of the TCR CDR3. TCRdb re-called the multiplex PCR reads with MiXCR, one entry per CDR3 protein. This table holds around 430,000 distinct CDR3 sequences, more than 13% found once. Absent ophthalmopathy progression within 18 months defined stable Graves' hyperthyroidism. Criteria for exclusion of patients were uncontrolled infection, other autoimmune disease, pregnancy or lactation. The sequence came from a woman in her twenties or thirties with Graves' hyperthyroidism. Specimen: blood.

The CDR3 protein is CASSLGTGTALTTNEKLFF. The CDR3 DNA follows: TGCGCCAGCAGCTTGGGAACCGGGACAGCCCTAACAACTAATGAAAAACTGTTTTTT. V gene TRBV5-1 combines with J gene TRBJ1-4; the match to TRBD1 covers 7 bases. The junction had 11 bases not matched to a gene; V was cut back by 0 bases and J by 0 bases. CDR1 and CDR2 from the germline V gene are SGHRS and YFSETQ. The CDR3 runs 19 residues.